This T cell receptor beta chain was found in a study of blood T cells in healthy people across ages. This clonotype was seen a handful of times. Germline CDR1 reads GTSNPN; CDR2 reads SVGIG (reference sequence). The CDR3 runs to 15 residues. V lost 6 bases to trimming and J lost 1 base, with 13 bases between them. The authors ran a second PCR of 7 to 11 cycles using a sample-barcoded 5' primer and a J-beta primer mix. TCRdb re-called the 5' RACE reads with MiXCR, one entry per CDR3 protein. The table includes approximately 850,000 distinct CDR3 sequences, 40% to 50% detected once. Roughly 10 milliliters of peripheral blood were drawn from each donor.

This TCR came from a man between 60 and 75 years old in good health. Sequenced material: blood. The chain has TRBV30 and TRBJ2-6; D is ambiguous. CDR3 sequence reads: CACPRIRSGANVLTF. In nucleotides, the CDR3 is TGTGCCTGCCCCCGAATTCGGTCTGGGGCCAACGTCCTGACTTTC.